The TCR beta chain described here comes from a study of lymphopenia after photon versus proton radiotherapy. This CDR3 spans 12 amino acids. Per the germline V gene, CDR1 is SNHLY and CDR2 is FYNNEI. The ends were cut back, 10 bases at V and 1 base at J, with 11 bases in the middle. Using immunoSEQ multiplex PCR, the repertoire was profiled, and TCRdb retains in-frame clones only, with some absent. This sample has about 29,000 clones, with 87% found just once. The source of this sequence is a woman aged 60-75 years with cholangiocarcinoma. Some clones in this sample may be carry-over from other donors' samples. The chain combines TRBV2 with TRBJ2-7; D perhaps matches TRBD1 (5 bases). The specimen comprised peripheral blood, sampled from a patient treated with proton-based radiotherapy. The CDR3 protein is CATSRGSYEQYF. CDR3 nucleotides: TGTGCCACAAGTAGGGGATCCTACGAGCAGTACTTC. Looking up the rest from reference TRBV2 and TRBJ2-7 gives the full variable domain: EPEVTQTPSHQVTQMGQEVILRCVPISNHLYFYWYRQILGQKVEFLVSFYNNEISEKSEIFDDQFSVERPDGSNFTLKIRSTKLEDSAMYFCATSRGSYEQYFGPGTRLTVT.